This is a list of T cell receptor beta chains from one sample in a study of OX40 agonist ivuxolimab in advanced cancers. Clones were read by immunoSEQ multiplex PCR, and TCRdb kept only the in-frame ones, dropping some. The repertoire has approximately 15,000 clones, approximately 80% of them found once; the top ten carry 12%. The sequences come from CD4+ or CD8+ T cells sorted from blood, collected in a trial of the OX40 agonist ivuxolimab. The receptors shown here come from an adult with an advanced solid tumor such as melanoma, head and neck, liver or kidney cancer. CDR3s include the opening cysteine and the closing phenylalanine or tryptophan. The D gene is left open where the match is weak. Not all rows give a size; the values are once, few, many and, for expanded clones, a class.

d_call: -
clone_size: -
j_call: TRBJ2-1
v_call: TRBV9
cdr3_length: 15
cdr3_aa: CASSVSGRSYNEQFF
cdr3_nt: TGTGCCAGCAGCGTTAGCGGACGCTCCTACAATGAGCAGTTCTTC

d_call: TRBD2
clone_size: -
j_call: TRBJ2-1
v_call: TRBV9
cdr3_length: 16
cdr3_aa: CASSPPSSGTYNEQFF
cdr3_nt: TGTGCCAGCAGCCCCCCATCTAGCGGTACCTACAATGAGCAGTTCTTC

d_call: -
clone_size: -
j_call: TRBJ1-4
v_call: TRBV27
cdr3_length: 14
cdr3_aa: CASSFLTDPEKLFF
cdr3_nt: TGTGCCAGCAGTTTCTTGACGGATCCTGAAAAACTGTTTTTT

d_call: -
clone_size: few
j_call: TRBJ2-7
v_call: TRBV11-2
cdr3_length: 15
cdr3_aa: CASSPLTGTIYEQYF
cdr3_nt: TGTGCCAGCAGCCCCTTGACCGGGACGATCTACGAGCAGTACTTC

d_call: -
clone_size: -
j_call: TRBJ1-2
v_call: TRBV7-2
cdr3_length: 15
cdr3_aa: CASSQRSGLSYGYTF
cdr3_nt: TGTGCCAGCAGCCAGCGCTCCGGACTATCCTATGGCTACACCTTC

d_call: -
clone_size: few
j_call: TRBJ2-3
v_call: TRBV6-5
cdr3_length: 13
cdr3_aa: CASAFKAADTQYF
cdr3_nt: TGTGCCAGCGCCTTTAAGGCGGCAGATACGCAGTATTTT

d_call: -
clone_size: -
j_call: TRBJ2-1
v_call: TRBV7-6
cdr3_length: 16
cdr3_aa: CASSLAFLETYNEQFF
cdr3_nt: TGTGCCAGCAGCTTAGCCTTTCTTGAGACCTACAATGAGCAGTTCTTC

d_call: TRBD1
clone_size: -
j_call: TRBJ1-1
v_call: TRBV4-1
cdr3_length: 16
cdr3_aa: CASSQDKGQSTIEAFF
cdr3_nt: TGCGCCAGCAGCCAAGATAAGGGACAGAGTACTATTGAAGCTTTCTTT

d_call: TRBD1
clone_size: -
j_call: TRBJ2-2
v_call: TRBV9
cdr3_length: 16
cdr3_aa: CASSATGTGGTGELFF
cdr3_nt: TGTGCCAGCAGCGCGACCGGGACAGGGGGTACCGGGGAGCTGTTTTTT

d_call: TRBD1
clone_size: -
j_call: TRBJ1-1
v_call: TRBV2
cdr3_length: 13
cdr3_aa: CASSDRAGTEAFF
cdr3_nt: TGTGCCAGCAGCGACAGGGCAGGGACTGAAGCTTTCTTT

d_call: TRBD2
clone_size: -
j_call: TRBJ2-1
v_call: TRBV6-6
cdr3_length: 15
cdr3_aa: CASSYVLAGEGEQFF
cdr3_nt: TGTGCCAGCAGTTACGTGTTAGCGGGAGAAGGTGAGCAGTTCTTC

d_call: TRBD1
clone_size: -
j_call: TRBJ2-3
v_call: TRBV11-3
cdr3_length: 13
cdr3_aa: CASTGQGADTQYF
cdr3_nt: TGTGCCAGCACCGGACAGGGCGCAGATACGCAGTATTTT

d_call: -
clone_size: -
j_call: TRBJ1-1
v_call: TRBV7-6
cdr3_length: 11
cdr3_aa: CASSLGGEAFF
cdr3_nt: TGTGCCAGCAGCTTAGGGGGGGAAGCTTTCTTT

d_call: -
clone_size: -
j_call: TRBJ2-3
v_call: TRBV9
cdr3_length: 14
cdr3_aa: CASSPSGSTDTQYF
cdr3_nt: TGTGCCAGCAGCCCCAGCGGCAGCACAGATACGCAGTATTTT

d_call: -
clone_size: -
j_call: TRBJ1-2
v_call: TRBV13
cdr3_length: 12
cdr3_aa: CASSSRAYGYTF
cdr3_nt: TGTGCCAGCAGCTCCCGGGCGTATGGCTACACCTTC

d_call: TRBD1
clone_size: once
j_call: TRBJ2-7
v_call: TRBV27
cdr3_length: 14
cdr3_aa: CASSPGQTTYEQYF
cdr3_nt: TGTGCCAGCAGCCCGGGACAGACTACCTACGAGCAGTACTTC

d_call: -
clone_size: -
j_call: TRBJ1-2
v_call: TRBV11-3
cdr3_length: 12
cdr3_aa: CASSRENYGYTF
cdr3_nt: TGTGCCAGCAGTCGGGAGAACTATGGCTACACCTTC

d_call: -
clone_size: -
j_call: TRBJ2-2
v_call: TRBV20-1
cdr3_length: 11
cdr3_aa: CSAWKAGELFF
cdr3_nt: TGCAGTGCTTGGAAGGCCGGGGAGCTGTTTTTT

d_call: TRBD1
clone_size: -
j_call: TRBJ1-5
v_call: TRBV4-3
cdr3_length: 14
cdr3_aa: CASSQGQGYQPQHF
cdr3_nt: TGCGCCAGCAGCCAAGGACAGGGGTATCAGCCCCAGCATTTT

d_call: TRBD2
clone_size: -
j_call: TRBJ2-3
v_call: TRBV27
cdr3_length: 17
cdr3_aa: CASSLLGLAGGADTQYF
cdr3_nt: TGTGCCAGCAGTTTATTGGGACTAGCGGGCGGCGCAGATACGCAGTATTTT

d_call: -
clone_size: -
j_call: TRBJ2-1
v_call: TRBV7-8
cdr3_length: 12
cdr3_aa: CASSLPGDEQFF
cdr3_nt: TGTGCCAGCAGTCTACCGGGGGATGAGCAGTTCTTC

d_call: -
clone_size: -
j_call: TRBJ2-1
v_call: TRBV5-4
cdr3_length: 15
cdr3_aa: CASSFLTGTYNEQFF
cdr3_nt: TGTGCCAGCAGCTTCCTGACAGGGACTTACAATGAGCAGTTCTTC

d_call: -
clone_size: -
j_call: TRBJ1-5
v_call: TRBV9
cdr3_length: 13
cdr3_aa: CASSVGQRGPQHF
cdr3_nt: TGTGCCAGCAGCGTAGGCCAGCGGGGGCCCCAGCATTTT

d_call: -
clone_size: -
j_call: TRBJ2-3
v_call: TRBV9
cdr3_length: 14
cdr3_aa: CASSSQVYTDTQYF
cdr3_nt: TGTGCCAGCAGCTCACAGGTATACACAGATACGCAGTATTTT

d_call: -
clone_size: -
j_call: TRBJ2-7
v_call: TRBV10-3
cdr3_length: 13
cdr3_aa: CATGSGSSYEQYF
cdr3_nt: TGTGCCACCGGATCAGGGAGCTCCTACGAGCAGTACTTC

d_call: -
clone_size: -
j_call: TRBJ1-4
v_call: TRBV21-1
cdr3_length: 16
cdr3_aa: CASTLNSGTNNEKLFF
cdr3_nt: TGTGCCAGCACCCTAAATTCAGGGACCAATAATGAAAAACTGTTTTTT

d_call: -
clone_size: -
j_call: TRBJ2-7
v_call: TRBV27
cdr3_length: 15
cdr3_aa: CASSLSIGRTYEQYF
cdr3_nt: TGTGCCAGCAGTTTATCGATAGGGAGGACCTACGAGCAGTACTTC

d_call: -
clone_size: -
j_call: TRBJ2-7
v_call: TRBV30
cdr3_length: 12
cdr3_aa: CAWSVLGYEQYF
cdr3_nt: TGTGCCTGGAGTGTACTTGGGTACGAGCAGTACTTC

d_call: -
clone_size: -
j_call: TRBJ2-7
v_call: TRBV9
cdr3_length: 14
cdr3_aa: CASSAGTSSYEQYF
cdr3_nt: TGTGCCAGCAGCGCCGGTACTTCGTCCTACGAGCAGTACTTC

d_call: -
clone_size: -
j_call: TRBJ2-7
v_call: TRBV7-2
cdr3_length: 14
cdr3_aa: CASSFGLQDYEQYF
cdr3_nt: TGTGCCAGCAGCTTCGGACTTCAAGACTACGAGCAGTACTTC

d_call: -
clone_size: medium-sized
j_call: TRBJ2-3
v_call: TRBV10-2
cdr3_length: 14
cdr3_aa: CASSESMEGDTQYF
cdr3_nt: TGCGCCAGCAGTGAGTCAATGGAGGGGGATACGCAGTATTTT

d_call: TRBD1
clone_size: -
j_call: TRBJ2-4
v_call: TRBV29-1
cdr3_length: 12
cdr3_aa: CSVVGTENIQYF
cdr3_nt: TGCAGCGTTGTGGGGACAGAGAACATTCAGTACTTC

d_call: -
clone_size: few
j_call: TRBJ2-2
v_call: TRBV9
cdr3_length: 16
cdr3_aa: CASSVALTPGTGELFF
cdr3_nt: TGTGCCAGCAGCGTAGCCTTGACACCCGGCACCGGGGAGCTGTTTTTT

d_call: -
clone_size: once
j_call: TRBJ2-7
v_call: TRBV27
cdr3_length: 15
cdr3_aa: CASYSFGLGSYEQYF
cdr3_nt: TGTGCCAGCTATAGCTTTGGCCTGGGTTCCTACGAGCAGTACTTC

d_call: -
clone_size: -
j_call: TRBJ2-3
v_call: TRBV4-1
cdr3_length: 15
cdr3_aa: CASSQAGPSTDTQYF
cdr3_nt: TGCGCCAGCAGCCAAGCGGGACCAAGCACAGATACGCAGTATTTT

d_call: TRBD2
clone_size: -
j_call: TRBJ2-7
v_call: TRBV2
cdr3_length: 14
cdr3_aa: CASSEGLAGDEQYF
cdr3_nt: TGTGCCAGCAGCGAGGGACTAGCGGGAGACGAGCAGTACTTC

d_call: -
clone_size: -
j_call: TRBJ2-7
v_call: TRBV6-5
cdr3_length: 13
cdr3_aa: CAISGDNSYEQYF
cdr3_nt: TGTGCCATTTCAGGCGACAACTCCTACGAGCAGTACTTC

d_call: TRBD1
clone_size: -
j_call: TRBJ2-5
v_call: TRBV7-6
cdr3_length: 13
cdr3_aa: CASRNRGGETQYF
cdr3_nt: TGTGCCAGCAGAAACAGGGGTGGGGAGACCCAGTACTTC

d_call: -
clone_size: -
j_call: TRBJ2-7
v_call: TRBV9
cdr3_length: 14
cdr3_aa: CASSVGGGTYEQYF
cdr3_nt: TGTGCCAGCAGCGTAGGAGGGGGGACCTACGAGCAGTACTTC

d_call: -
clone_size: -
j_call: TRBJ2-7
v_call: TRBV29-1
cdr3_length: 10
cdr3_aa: CSVLRGEQYF
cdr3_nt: TGCAGCGTTCTTAGGGGGGAGCAGTACTTC

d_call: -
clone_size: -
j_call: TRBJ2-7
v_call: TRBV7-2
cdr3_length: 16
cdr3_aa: CASSPTQGYTPYEQYF
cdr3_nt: TGTGCCAGCAGTCCTACACAGGGCTATACACCCTACGAGCAGTACTTC

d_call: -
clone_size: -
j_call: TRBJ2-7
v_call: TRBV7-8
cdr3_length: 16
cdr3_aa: CASSLVGKAALYEQYF
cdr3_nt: TGTGCCAGCAGCTTAGTGGGGAAAGCGGCGCTCTACGAGCAGTACTTC

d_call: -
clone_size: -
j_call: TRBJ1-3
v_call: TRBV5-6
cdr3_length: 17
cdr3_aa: CASSRPFLTDSGNTIYF
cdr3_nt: TGTGCCAGCAGCCGCCCCTTTCTGACGGACTCTGGAAACACCATATATTTT